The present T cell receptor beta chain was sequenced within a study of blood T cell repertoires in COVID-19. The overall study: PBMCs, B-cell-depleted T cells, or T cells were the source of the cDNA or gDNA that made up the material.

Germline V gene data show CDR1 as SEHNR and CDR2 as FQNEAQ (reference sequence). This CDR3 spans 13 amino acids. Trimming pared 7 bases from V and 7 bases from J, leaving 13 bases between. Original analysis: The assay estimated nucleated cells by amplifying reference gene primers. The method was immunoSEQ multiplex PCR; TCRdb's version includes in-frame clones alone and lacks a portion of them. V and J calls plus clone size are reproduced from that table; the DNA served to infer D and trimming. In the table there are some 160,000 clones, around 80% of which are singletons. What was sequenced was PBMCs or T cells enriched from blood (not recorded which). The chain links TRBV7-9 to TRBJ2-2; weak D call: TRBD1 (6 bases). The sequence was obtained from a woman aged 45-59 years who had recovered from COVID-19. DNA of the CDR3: TGTGCCAGCATCCAATCAGGGGACGGGGAGCTGTTTTTT. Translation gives CASIQSGDGELFF.